This T cell receptor (beta chain) was found in a study of cytomegalovirus exposure and HLA in healthy donors. 60 Vbeta and 13 Jbeta primers were used in PCR. Using immunoSEQ multiplex PCR, the repertoire was profiled, and TCRdb retains in-frame clones only, with some absent. This table holds approximately 150,000 clones, around 77% found once. Comment on this clone: Its antigen is as yet unknown. A read error may produce the germline difference seen at one junction end. The same CDR3 is also encoded by other DNA sequences in this sample.

General study findings and limits: In presence/absence analyses, roughly uniform sequencing depth across donors was assumed.

Sequenced input: PBMCs. The sequence came from a middle-aged man in good health and CMV-seronegative.

The CDR3 DNA is TGCGCCAGCAGCTTGCCTAGGACTAGCGGGAGCTACGAGCAGTACTTT. The encoded protein is CASSLPRTSGSYEQYF. V is TRBV5-1 and J is TRBJ2-7; 13 nucleotides line up with TRBD2. Germline assignment: CDR1 SGHRS and CDR2 YFSETQ. The CDR3 length is 16 residues.